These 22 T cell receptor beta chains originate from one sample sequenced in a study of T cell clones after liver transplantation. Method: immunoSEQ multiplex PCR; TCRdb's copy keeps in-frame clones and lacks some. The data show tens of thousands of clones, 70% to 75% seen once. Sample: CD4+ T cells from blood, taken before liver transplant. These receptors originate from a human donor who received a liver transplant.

The CDR3 protein is CSVATPENTGELFF. CDR3 DNA sequence: TGCAGCGTTGCAACACCAGAGAACACCGGGGAGCTGTTTTTT. V gene TRBV29-1 combines with J gene TRBJ2-2; D unresolved. Trimming shortened V by 4 bases and J by 1 base, and 10 bases separated the two germline ends. The V gene's germline CDR1 is SQVTM and CDR2 ANQGSEA. This CDR3 comprises 14 residues.

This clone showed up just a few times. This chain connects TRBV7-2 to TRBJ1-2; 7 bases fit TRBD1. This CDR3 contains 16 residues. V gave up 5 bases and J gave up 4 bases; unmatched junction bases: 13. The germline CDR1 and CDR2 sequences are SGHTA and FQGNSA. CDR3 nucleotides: TGTGCCAGCAGCACCCGCCAACAGGGGAGGAGCTATGGCTACACCTTC. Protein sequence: CASSTRQQGRSYGYTF.

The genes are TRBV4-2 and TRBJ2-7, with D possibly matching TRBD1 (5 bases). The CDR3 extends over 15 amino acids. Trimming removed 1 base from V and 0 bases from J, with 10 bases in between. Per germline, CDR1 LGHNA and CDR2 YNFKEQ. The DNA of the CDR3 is TGTGCCAGCAGCCAAGTACAGGATAGCTCCTACGAGCAGTACTTC. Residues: CASSQVQDSSYEQYF.

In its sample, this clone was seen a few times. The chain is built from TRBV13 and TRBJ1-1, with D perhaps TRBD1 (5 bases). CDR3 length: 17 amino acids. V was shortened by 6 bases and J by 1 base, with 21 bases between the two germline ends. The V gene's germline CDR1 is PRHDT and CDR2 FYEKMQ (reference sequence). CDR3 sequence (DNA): TGTGCCAGCAGATCGGACGGGGGGGAAGGTGGGAACACTGAAGCTTTCTTT. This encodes CASRSDGGEGGNTEAFF.

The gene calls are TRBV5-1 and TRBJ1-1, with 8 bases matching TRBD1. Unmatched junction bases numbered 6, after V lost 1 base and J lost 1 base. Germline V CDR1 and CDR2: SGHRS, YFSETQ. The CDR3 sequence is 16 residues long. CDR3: CASSLSTGGPNTEAFF. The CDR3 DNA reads TGCGCCAGCAGCTTGAGCACAGGGGGACCGAACACTGAAGCTTTCTTT.

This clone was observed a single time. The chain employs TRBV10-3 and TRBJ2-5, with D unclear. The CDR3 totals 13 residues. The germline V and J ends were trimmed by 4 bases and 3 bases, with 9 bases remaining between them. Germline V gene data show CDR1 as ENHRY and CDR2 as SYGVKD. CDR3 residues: CAISASSEETQYF. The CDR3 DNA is TGTGCCATCAGTGCATCTAGTGAAGAGACCCAGTACTTC.

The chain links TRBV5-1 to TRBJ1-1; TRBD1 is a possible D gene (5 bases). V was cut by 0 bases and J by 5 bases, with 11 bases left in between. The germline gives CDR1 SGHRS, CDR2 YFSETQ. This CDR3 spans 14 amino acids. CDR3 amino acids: CASSLDQGGTEAFF. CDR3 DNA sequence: TGCGCCAGCAGCTTGGACCAGGGAGGGACTGAAGCTTTCTTT.

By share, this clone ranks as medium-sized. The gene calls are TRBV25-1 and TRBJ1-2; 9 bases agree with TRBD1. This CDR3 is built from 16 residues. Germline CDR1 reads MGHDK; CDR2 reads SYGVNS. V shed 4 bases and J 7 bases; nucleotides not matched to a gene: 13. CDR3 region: CASSAVSGQGPFGYTF. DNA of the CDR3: TGTGCCAGCAGTGCAGTTTCAGGACAGGGGCCTTTTGGCTACACCTTC.

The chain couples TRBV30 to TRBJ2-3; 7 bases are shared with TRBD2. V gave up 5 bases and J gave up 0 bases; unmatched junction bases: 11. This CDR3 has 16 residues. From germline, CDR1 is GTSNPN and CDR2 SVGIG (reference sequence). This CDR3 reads CAWGREAWASTDTQYF. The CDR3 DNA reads TGTGCCTGGGGACGGGAGGCTTGGGCTAGCACAGATACGCAGTATTTT.

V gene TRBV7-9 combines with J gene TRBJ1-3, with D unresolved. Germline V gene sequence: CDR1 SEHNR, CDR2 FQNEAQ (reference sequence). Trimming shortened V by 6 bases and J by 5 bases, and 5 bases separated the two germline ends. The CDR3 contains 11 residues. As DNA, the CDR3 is TGTGCCAGCAGTTCCAGAAACACCATATATTTT. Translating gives CASSSRNTIYF.

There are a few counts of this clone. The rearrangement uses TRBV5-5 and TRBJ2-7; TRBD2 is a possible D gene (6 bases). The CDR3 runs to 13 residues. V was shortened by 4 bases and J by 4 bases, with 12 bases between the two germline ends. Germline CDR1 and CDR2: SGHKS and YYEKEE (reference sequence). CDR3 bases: TGTGCCAGCAGCGTGCGGGGTATTTACGAGCAGTACTTC. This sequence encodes CASSVRGIYEQYF.

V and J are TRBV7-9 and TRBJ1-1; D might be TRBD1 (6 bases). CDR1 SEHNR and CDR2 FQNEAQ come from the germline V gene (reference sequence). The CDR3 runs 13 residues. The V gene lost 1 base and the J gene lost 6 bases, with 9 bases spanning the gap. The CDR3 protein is CASSLGGQAEAFF. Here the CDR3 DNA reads TGTGCCAGCAGCTTAGGGGGGCAGGCTGAAGCTTTCTTT. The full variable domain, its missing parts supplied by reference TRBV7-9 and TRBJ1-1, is DTGVSQNPRHKITKRGQNVTFRCDPISEHNRLYWYRQTLGQGPEFLTYFQNEAQLEKSRLLSDRFSAERPKGSFSTLEIQRTEQGDSAMYLCASSLGGQAEAFFGQGTRLTVV.

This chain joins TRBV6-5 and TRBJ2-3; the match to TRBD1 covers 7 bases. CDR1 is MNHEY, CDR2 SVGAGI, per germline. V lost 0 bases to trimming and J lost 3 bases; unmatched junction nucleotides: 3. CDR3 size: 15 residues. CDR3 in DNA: TGTGCCAGCAGTTACTCGAGCAGGGGGACAGATACGCAGTATTTT. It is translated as CASSYSSRGTDTQYF.

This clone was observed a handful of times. The CDR3, as DNA: TGTGCCAGCAGCTTGGCTGGACAGGGTAGGGGCTACACCTTC. Translating it yields CASSLAGQGRGYTF. The chain joins TRBV5-5 to TRBJ1-2, with 8 bases aligning to TRBD1. The CDR3 totals 14 residues. Germline trimming cut 0 bases from V and 8 bases from J; bases unmatched to any gene: 6. CDR1 and CDR2 (germline): SGHKS, YYEKEE (reference sequence).

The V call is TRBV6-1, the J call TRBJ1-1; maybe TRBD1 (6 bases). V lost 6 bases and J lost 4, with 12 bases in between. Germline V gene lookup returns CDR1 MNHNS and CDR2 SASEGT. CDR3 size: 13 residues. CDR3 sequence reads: CASSRQAGTEAFF. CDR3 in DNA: TGTGCCAGCAGCCGACAGGCCGGCACTGAAGCTTTCTTT.

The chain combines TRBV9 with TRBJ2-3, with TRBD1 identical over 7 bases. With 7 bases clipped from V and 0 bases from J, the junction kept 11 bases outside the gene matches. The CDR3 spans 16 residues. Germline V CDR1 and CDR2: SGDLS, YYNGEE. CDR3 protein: CASGKGAATSTDTQYF. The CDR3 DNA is TGTGCCAGCGGAAAGGGGGCGGCTACTAGCACAGATACGCAGTATTTT.

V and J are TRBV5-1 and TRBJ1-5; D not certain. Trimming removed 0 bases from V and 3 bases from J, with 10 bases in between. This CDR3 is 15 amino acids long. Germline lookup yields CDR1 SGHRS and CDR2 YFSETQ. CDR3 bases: TGCGCCAGCAGCTTGGATGTCAGGATCAATCAGCCCCAGCATTTT. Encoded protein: CASSLDVRINQPQHF.

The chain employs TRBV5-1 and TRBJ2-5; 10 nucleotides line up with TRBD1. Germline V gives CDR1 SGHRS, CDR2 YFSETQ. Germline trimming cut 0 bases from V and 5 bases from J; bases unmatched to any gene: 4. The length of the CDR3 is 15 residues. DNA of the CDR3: TGCGCCAGCAGCTTGGGGGACAGGGGTCGGGAGACCCAGTACTTC. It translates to CASSLGDRGRETQYF.

CDR3 in amino acids: CASSPGAGGNTIYF. CDR3 coding DNA: TGTGCCAGCAGCCCTGGGGCAGGAGGAAACACCATATATTTT. V usage is TRBV7-9 and J usage is TRBJ1-3, with D maybe TRBD1 (5 bases). Trimming shortened V by 5 bases and J by 4 bases, and 12 bases separated the two germline ends. Germline CDR1 and CDR2: SEHNR and FQNEAQ (reference sequence). This CDR3 contains 14 residues.

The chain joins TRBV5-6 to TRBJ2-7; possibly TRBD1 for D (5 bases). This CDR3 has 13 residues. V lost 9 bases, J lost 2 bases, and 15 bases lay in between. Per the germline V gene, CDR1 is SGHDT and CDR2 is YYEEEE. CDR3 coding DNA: TGTGCCACCGCCACAGGACGGACCTACGAGCAGTACTTC. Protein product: CATATGRTYEQYF.

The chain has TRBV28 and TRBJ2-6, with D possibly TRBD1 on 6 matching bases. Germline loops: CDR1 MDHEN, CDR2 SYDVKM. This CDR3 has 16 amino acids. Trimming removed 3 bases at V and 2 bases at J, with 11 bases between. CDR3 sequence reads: CASSLIQGAGANVLTF. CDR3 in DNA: TGTGCCAGCAGTTTGATACAGGGAGCTGGGGCCAACGTCCTGACTTTC. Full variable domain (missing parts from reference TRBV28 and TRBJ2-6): DVKVTQSSRYLVKRTGEKVFLECVQDMDHENMFWYRQDPGLGLRLIYFSYDVKMKEKGDIPEGYSVSREKKERFSLILESASTNQTSMYLCASSLIQGAGANVLTFGAGSRLTVL.

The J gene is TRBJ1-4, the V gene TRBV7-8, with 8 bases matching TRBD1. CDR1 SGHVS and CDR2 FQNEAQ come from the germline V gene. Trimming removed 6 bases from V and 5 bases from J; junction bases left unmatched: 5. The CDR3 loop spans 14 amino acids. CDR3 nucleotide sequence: TGTGCCAGCAGGCTCCGGGACAGGAATGAAAAACTGTTTTTT. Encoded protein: CASRLRDRNEKLFF.